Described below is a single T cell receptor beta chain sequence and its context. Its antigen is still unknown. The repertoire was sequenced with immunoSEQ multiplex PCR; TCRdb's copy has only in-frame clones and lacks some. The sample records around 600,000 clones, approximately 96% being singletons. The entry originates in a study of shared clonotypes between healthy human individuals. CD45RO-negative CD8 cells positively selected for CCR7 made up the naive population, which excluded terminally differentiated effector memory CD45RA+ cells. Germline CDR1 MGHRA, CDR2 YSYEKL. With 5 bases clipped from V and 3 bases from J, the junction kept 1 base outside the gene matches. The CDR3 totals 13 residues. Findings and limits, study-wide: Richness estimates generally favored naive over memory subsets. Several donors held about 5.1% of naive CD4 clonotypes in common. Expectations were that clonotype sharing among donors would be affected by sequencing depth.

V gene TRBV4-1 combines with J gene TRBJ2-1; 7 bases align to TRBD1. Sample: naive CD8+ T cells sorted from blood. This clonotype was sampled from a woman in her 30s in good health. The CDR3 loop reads CASSWTGYNEQFF. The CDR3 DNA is TGCGCCAGCAGCTGGACAGGCTACAATGAGCAGTTCTTC.